These T cell receptor beta chains were read from a single sample in a study of blood T cell repertoires in COVID-19. Generated by immunoSEQ multiplex PCR, the TCRdb table keeps only in-frame clones and is missing some. The profile shows 140,000 to 150,000 clones, approximately 90% of them singletons. The sample taken for sequencing was peripheral blood. These receptors were collected from a woman in her 50s with active or convalescent COVID-19. Both conserved end residues are part of each CDR3. A D gene is named only where the DNA matches it firmly. Not every row has a clone size; where given, it reads once, few, many or a size class.

>-|TRBD1|TRBV29-1|TRBJ1-2
CSFYGGTAGYGYTF
TGCAGCTTTTACGGAGGGACAGCTGGATATGGCTACACCTTC
>-|TRBD1|TRBV9|TRBJ1-1
CASSVEAGGLNTEAFF
TGTGCCAGCAGCGTAGAGGCAGGGGGTTTGAACACTGAAGCTTTCTTT
>-|-|TRBV20-1|TRBJ1-2
CSANSNYGYTF
TGCAGTGCTAACAGTAACTATGGCTACACCTTC
>-|TRBD1|TRBV7-6|TRBJ2-7
CASSRQGTASSYEQYF
TGTGCCAGCAGCCGACAGGGTACGGCGAGCTCCTACGAGCAGTACTTC
>-|-|TRBV3-1/TRBV3-2|TRBJ1-1
CASSVTGQAAEAFF
TGTGCCAGCAGCGTAACAGGGCAGGCGGCTGAAGCTTTCTTT
>-|-|TRBV11-2|TRBJ2-7
CASSWRSGIYSYEQYF
TGTGCCAGCAGCTGGCGGTCTGGAATTTACTCCTACGAGCAGTACTTC
>-|TRBD1|TRBV11-2|TRBJ1-2
CASSSTGDDGYTF
TGTGCCAGCAGCTCTACAGGGGATGATGGCTACACCTTC
>-|TRBD1|TRBV23-1|TRBJ1-2
CARKTGDTSNYGYTF
TGCGCCAGGAAGACAGGGGACACCTCTAACTATGGCTACACCTTC
>-|-|TRBV7-8|TRBJ2-1
CASSAGLGGAYNEQFF
TGTGCCAGCAGCGCAGGATTGGGTGGTGCCTACAATGAGCAGTTCTTC
>-|-|TRBV28|TRBJ1-1
CASSLWGEGVAEAFF
TGTGCCAGCAGTTTATGGGGTGAAGGGGTCGCTGAAGCTTTCTTT
>-|-|TRBV15|TRBJ1-3
CATSWITGSGNTIYF
TGTGCCACCAGCTGGATCACAGGGTCTGGAAACACCATATATTTT
>-|TRBD1|TRBV12-3/TRBV12-4|TRBJ1-1
CASSLAGGPEAFF
TGTGCCAGCAGTCTTGCAGGGGGTCCTGAAGCTTTCTTT
>-|TRBD2|TRBV7-3|TRBJ2-7
CASSRTSGREYEQYF
TGTGCCAGCAGCAGGACTAGCGGGAGGGAGTACGAGCAGTACTTC
>-|TRBD1|TRBV5-5|TRBJ2-3
CASSIGTGLGTDTQYF
TGTGCCAGCAGCATTGGGACAGGGCTGGGGACAGATACGCAGTATTTT
>-|-|TRBV30|TRBJ2-1
CAWSGGESSYNEQFF
TGTGCCTGGAGCGGCGGGGAGAGCTCCTACAATGAGCAGTTCTTC
>-|-|TRBV11-2|TRBJ1-1
CASSSQGSTNTEAFF
TGTGCCAGCAGCTCGCAGGGGTCGACGAACACTGAAGCTTTCTTT
>once|-|TRBV7-6|TRBJ1-1
CASSPPQGPNTEAFF
TGTGCCAGCAGCCCCCCGCAGGGGCCGAACACTGAAGCTTTCTTT
>once|TRBD1|TRBV7-2|TRBJ2-2
CASSSTGGTGELFF
TGTGCCAGCAGCTCGACAGGGGGGACCGGGGAGCTGTTTTTT
>-|-|TRBV21-1|TRBJ1-2
CASSKIQTGGAYGYTF
TGTGCCAGCAGCAAAATTCAGACAGGGGGCGCCTATGGCTACACCTTC
>-|-|TRBV7-2|TRBJ2-1
CASSLVQATYNEQFF
TGTGCCAGCAGCTTAGTACAAGCGACTTACAATGAGCAGTTCTTC
>-|TRBD1|TRBV10-3|TRBJ2-5
CAISAGTAQETQYF
TGTGCCATCAGTGCAGGGACAGCCCAAGAGACCCAGTACTTC
>-|-|TRBV19|TRBJ1-5
CASSDTGNQPQHF
TGTGCCAGTAGTGATACAGGTAATCAGCCCCAGCATTTT
>-|-|TRBV2|TRBJ2-1
CASSNSGSYNEQFF
TGTGCCAGCAGTAACAGCGGGTCCTACAATGAGCAGTTCTTC
>-|TRBD2|TRBV29-1|TRBJ2-7
CSAGTSPYEQYF
TGCAGCGCCGGGACTAGCCCGTACGAGCAGTACTTC
>-|TRBD1|TRBV20-1|TRBJ1-2
CSASPTGIYGYTF
TGCAGTGCTAGTCCGACAGGGATCTATGGCTACACCTTC
>few|TRBD2|TRBV4-1|TRBJ2-1
CASSQEGTSGRGLDEQFF
TGCGCCAGCAGCCAAGAGGGGACTAGCGGGAGGGGGTTAGATGAGCAGTTCTTC
>few|TRBD1|TRBV29-1|TRBJ2-2
CSVGLQGTGTGELFF
TGCAGCGTGGGATTACAGGGGACGGGCACCGGGGAGCTGTTTTTT
>few|TRBD1|TRBV4-2|TRBJ1-2
CASSQATGRGYTF
TGTGCCAGCAGCCAAGCGACAGGGAGAGGGTACACCTTC
>-|TRBD1|TRBV29-1|TRBJ2-1
CSARRTGTGVSEQFF
TGCAGCGCCAGACGGACAGGGACAGGGGTCAGTGAGCAGTTCTTC
>-|-|TRBV23-1|TRBJ1-5
CASSQFTGRIVGNQPQHF
TGCGCCAGCAGTCAATTCACGGGGAGGATCGTCGGCAATCAGCCCCAGCATTTT
>-|-|TRBV7-2|TRBJ1-1
CASSLMQGNTEAFF
TGTGCCAGCAGCTTAATGCAGGGTAACACTGAAGCTTTCTTT
>-|-|TRBV2|TRBJ2-1
CASSYLTGYNEQFF
TGTGCCAGCAGTTATTTGACTGGGTACAATGAGCAGTTCTTC
>once|TRBD1|TRBV6-2/TRBV6-3|TRBJ2-2
CASSSYRGDTGELFF
TGTGCCAGCAGTTCTTACAGGGGGGACACCGGGGAGCTGTTTTTT
>-|-|TRBV9|TRBJ2-2
CASSRRSGVAGELFF
TGTGCCAGCAGCCGTAGATCGGGGGTAGCCGGGGAGCTGTTTTTT
>once|-|TRBV7-9|TRBJ1-1
CASTSTGGTEAFF
TGTGCCAGCACCTCGACAGGCGGTACTGAAGCTTTCTTT
>-|-|TRBV7-8|TRBJ2-6
CASSLFQQANSGANVLTF
TGTGCCAGCAGCTTATTTCAACAGGCGAATTCTGGGGCCAACGTCCTGACTTTC
>-|TRBD1|TRBV5-5|TRBJ2-3
CASSLLGQNTDTQYF
TGTGCCAGCAGCCTTTTGGGACAGAACACAGATACGCAGTATTTT
>-|TRBD1|TRBV5-1|TRBJ2-5
CASSYRGQGETQYF
TGCGCCAGCAGCTACAGGGGGCAAGGGGAGACCCAGTACTTC
>-|-|TRBV28|TRBJ1-2
CASTPSRERGYTF
TGTGCCAGCACCCCTTCGCGCGAGAGAGGCTACACCTTC
>once|TRBD1|TRBV4-1|TRBJ1-5
CASSQAGGQGYGQPQHF
TGCGCCAGCAGCCAAGCCGGGGGACAGGGATATGGTCAGCCCCAGCATTTT
>-|TRBD2|TRBV4-2|TRBJ2-5
CASRARLAGVKETQYF
TGTGCCAGCAGGGCCAGACTAGCGGGGGTGAAAGAGACCCAGTACTTC
>-|TRBD1|TRBV18|TRBJ1-5
CASSPGTGPYSNQPQHF
TGTGCCAGCTCACCTGGGACAGGCCCTTATAGCAATCAGCCCCAGCATTTT